These 11 T cell receptor beta chains were sequenced from one sample in a study of blood T cell repertoires in COVID-19. This table comes from immunoSEQ multiplex PCR, and its TCRdb copy is limited to in-frame clones, with some not included. Here the sample spans about 320,000 clones, 85% being singletons. The sequenced material came from PBMCs or T cells enriched from blood (not recorded which). Every receptor here comes from a woman in her 30s who had been exposed to COVID-19.

This rearrangement joins TRBV4-1 to TRBJ2-7, with D possibly matching TRBD1 (5 bases). Germline lookup yields CDR1 MGHRA and CDR2 YSYEKL. CDR3 length equals 14 residues. The ends were cut back, 4 bases at V and 0 bases at J, with 10 bases in the middle. CDR3 protein: CASSRDSPSYEQYF. The CDR3 DNA reads as TGCGCCAGCAGCCGAGACAGTCCCTCCTACGAGCAGTACTTC.

CDR3 region: CASSQGGFGRYGYTF. In DNA form, the CDR3 reads TGCGCCAGCAGCCAAGGAGGGTTTGGCCGCTATGGCTACACCTTC. The chain carries TRBV4-1 and TRBJ1-2; no firm D call. CDR3 length equals 15 residues. Germline loops: CDR1 MGHRA, CDR2 YSYEKL. Deletions cut 1 base from V and 4 bases from J, with 13 bases between.

The rearrangement uses TRBV11-3 and TRBJ1-1; TRBD1 matches 7 bases. The CDR3 loop spans 11 amino acids. Germline V CDR1 and CDR2: SGHNT, YENEEA. The trim removed 3 bases at V and 14 bases at J, leaving 6 bases unmatched. CDR3 protein: CASSFGQELFF. In DNA, the CDR3 is TGTGCCAGCAGCTTCGGACAGGAATTATTCTTT.

The rearrangement links TRBV30 to TRBJ2-7, with 8 bases that match TRBD2. CDR3 size: 15 residues. Germline CDR1 is GTSNPN and CDR2 is SVGIG (reference sequence). The V gene end was trimmed by 5 bases and the J gene end by 2 bases; junction bases not matched to a gene: 11. In DNA form, the CDR3 reads TGTGCCTGGCGACCGGGACTAGGGGGGACCTACGAGCAGTACTTC. As protein: CAWRPGLGGTYEQYF.

The gene calls are TRBV27 and TRBJ1-5; 7 positions match TRBD1. CDR3 length: 18 amino acids. CDR1 is MNHEY and CDR2 is SMNVEV in the germline V gene (reference sequence). V was clipped by 8 bases and J by 0 bases; unmatched bases: 16. CDR3 sequence (DNA): TGTGCCAGCTCCCTCCGGGACAGCAAATTCCATAGCAATCAGCCCCAGCATTTT. Its protein is CASSLRDSKFHSNQPQHF.

The chain carries TRBV21-1 and TRBJ2-1; the table names TRBD2, a call not compared with the DNA. TRBV21-1 constitutes a pseudogene. The CDR3 totals 17 residues. CDR3 protein: CASSKPLPDYHYNEQFF. As DNA, the CDR3 is TGTGCCAGCAGCAAACCCCTCCCGGACTACCACTACAATGAGCAGTTCTTC.

The V and J genes are TRBV7-2 and TRBJ1-1; 8 nucleotides match TRBD1. The germline V gene encodes CDR1 SGHTA and CDR2 FQGNSA. The V and J ends lost 4 bases and 4 bases, in that order; junction bases with no gene match: 8. The CDR3 consists of 15 residues. CDR3 in amino acids: CASSSRTGSITEAFF. DNA of the CDR3: TGTGCCAGCAGCTCCAGGACAGGGTCGATCACTGAAGCTTTCTTT.

The V call is TRBV5-4, the J call TRBJ1-1; TRBD1 might be the D (6 bases). The ends were cut back, 5 bases at V and 0 bases at J, with 14 bases in the middle. The CDR3 totals 15 residues. Per the germline V gene, CDR1 is SGHNT and CDR2 is YYREEE (reference sequence). DNA of the CDR3: TGTGCCAGCAGTTGGGGGGGGGCGATGAACACTGAAGCTTTCTTT. It is translated as CASSWGGAMNTEAFF.

CDR3 sequence (DNA): TGTGCCAGCAGCCCCCGAGCGGGGGGCACCGGGGAGCTGTTTTTT. Translated: CASSPRAGGTGELFF. The chain uses TRBV4-2 and TRBJ2-2, with 9 bases that match TRBD2. The V gene's germline CDR1 is LGHNA and CDR2 YNFKEQ. The CDR3 has 15 amino acids. V was clipped by 4 bases and J by 4 bases; unmatched bases: 4.

This clone was detected only once. The rearrangement links TRBV2 to TRBJ1-1; no firm D call. Germline CDR1 and CDR2: SNHLY and FYNNEI. This CDR3 has 14 residues. The ends were cut back, 5 bases at V and 0 bases at J, with 10 bases in the middle. As DNA, the CDR3 is TGTGCCAGCAGTCGCAGAAACATGAACACTGAAGCTTTCTTT. Its translation is CASSRRNMNTEAFF.

The J gene is TRBJ2-1, the V gene TRBV11-2; 9 nucleotides line up with TRBD2. With 0 bases clipped from V and 7 bases from J, the junction kept 10 bases outside the gene matches. From germline, CDR1 is SGHAT and CDR2 FQNNGV. This CDR3 is built from 17 residues. The DNA of the CDR3 is TGTGCCAGCAGCTTAGATTTGTGGACTAGCGAGGGAAATGAGCAGTTCTTC. Protein product: CASSLDLWTSEGNEQFF.